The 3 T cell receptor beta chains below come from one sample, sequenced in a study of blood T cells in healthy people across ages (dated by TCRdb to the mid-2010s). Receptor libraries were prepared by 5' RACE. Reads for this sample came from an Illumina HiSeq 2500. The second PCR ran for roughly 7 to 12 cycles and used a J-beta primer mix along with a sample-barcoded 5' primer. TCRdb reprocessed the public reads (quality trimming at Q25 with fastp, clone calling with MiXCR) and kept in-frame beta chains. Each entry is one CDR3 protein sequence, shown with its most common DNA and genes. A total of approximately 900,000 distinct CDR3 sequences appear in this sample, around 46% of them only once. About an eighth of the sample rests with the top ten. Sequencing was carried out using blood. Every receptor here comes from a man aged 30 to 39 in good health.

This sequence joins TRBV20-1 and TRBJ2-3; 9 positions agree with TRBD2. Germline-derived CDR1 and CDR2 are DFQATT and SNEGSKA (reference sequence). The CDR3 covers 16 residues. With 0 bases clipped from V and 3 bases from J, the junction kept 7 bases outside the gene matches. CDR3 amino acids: CSARDLSGGETDTQYF. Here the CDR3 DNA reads TGCAGTGCTAGAGATCTTAGCGGGGGTGAAACAGATACGCAGTATTTT.

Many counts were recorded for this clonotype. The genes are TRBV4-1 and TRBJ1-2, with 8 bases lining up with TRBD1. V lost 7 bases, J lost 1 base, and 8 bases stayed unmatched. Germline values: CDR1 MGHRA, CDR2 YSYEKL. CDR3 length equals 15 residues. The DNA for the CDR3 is TGCGCCAGCAACCCTACAGGGGGAATTAACTATGGCTACACCTTC. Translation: CASNPTGGINYGYTF.

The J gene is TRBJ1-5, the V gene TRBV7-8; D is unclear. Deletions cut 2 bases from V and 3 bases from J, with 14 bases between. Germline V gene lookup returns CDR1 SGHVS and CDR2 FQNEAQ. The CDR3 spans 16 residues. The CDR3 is CASSLSVEESNQPQHF. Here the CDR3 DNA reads TGTGCCAGCAGCTTATCGGTTGAAGAATCCAATCAGCCCCAGCATTTT.